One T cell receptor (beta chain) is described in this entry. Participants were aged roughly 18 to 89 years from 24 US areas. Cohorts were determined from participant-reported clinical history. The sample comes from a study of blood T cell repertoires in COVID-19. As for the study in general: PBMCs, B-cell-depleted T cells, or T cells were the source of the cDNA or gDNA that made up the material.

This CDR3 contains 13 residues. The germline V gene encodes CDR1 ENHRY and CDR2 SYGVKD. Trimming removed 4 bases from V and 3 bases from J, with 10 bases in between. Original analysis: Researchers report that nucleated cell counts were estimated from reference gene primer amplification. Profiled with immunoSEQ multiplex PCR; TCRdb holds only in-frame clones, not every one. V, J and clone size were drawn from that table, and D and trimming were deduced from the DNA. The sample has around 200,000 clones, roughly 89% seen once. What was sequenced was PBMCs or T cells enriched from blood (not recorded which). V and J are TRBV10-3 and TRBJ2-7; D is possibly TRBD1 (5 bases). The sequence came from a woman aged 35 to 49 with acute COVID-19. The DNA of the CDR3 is TGTGCCATCAGTGGAGCCAGGGACTACGAGCAGTACTTC. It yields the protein CAISGARDYEQYF.